Listed below are T cell receptor beta chains from one sample, sequenced in a study of Ad26.COV2.S vaccination and SARS-CoV-2 variants. TCRdb's table, derived via immunoSEQ multiplex PCR, lists solely in-frame clones and lacks some. The data hold about 440,000 clones, with 90% observed a single time. This material consisted of peripheral blood, taken in a trial of Ad26.COV2.S vaccine versus placebo. All receptors come from a person between 18 and 59 years old who received the Ad26.COV2.S COVID-19 vaccine or a placebo. CDR3s include the opening cysteine and the closing phenylalanine or tryptophan.

j_call: TRBJ2-7; v_call: TRBV5-1; cdr3_aa: CASSFRTGEQYF
j_call: TRBJ2-2; v_call: TRBV24-1; cdr3_aa: CATSREPTGELFF
j_call: TRBJ2-3; v_call: TRBV2; cdr3_aa: CASSEGRPNTDTQYF
j_call: TRBJ2-3; v_call: TRBV12-3/TRBV12-4; cdr3_aa: CASRTSSDTQYF
j_call: TRBJ2-3; v_call: TRBV7-9; cdr3_aa: CASSSDTSTDTQYF
j_call: TRBJ2-1; v_call: TRBV7-3; cdr3_aa: CASSPFLRSSYNEQFF
j_call: TRBJ2-3; v_call: TRBV29-1; cdr3_aa: CSVDVGTASTDTQYF
j_call: TRBJ1-2; v_call: TRBV30; cdr3_aa: CAWGGTSHRLDYGYTF
j_call: TRBJ2-3; v_call: TRBV7-9; cdr3_aa: CASSSPLAGVRDTQYF
j_call: TRBJ2-5; v_call: TRBV5-1; cdr3_aa: CASSLLGGGSEYF
j_call: TRBJ2-6; v_call: TRBV5-5; cdr3_aa: CASSLGAQELLSGANVLTF
j_call: TRBJ2-7; v_call: TRBV5-3; cdr3_aa: CARRLDGLAAYF
j_call: TRBJ2-3; v_call: TRBV7-9; cdr3_aa: CASSPGGSTDTQYF